This TCR beta chain emerged from a study of identical twins. Findings and limits, study-wide: The more abundant beta clonotypes in cord blood had fewer insertions, and memory repertoires did not show this. Models came in too low on out-of-frame TCR alpha sharing in monozygotic twins.

CDR1 is MDHEN, CDR2 SYDVKM, per germline. Deletions cut 3 bases from V and 2 bases from J, with 17 bases between. The CDR3 contains 17 residues. This clonotype was seen a few times. Its antigen is currently unknown. Carrying unique molecular identifiers, the cDNA also gained a universal primer site through template switching. MiXCR, run by TCRdb on the 5' RACE reads, gives a single entry per CDR3 protein. This table holds 750,000 to 950,000 distinct CDR3 sequences, roughly an eighth found once. These same records also appear under a second study, on yellow fever vaccine responses in identical twins.

This sequence was found in a woman between 18 and 29 years old in good health. The specimen sequenced was PBMCs. The chain is built from TRBV28 and TRBJ1-5; D perhaps matches TRBD1 (5 bases). The CDR3 loop is CASSFNVDTGGNQPQHF. As DNA, the CDR3 is TGTGCCAGCAGTTTTAATGTGGACACTGGAGGCAATCAGCCCCAGCATTTT.